In its sample, the clone carrying this T cell receptor (beta chain) was seen many times. Its antigen remains unidentified. The sample belongs to a study of molecular identifiers for immune sequencing clone quantification. Study-wide points: Clones of above 20 RNA copies carried over 98% of effector molecules; in naive cells they carried under 1%.

The CD8+CD4-CCR7+CD45RA+ phenotype defined the sorted naive CD8 T cells. Each CDR3 protein gets one entry after TCRdb re-called the PCR reads with MiXCR. The data show more than 85,000 distinct CDR3 sequences, with 30% to 45% seen just once and around a tenth held by the top ten. The CDR3 length is 13 residues. Per germline, CDR1 SEHNR and CDR2 FQNEAQ (reference sequence). Trimming cost V 1 base and J 7 bases, with 8 bases left between them. This sequence was found in a human donor in good health. Some libraries in this study had Jurkat cell RNA spiked in. Sequenced sample: naive CD8+ T cells from blood, with Jurkat cell RNA spiked in. Subset given: FACS-sorted CD8+CD4-CCR7+CD45RA+ naive T cells. The gene calls are TRBV7-9 and TRBJ1-5; D is unresolved. The CDR3 DNA follows: TGTGCCAGCAGCTTAGGAGGTTTCCAGCCCCAGCATTTT. Encoded protein: CASSLGGFQPQHF.